The 22 T cell receptor beta chains reported below all come from one sample, sequenced in a study of blood T cells in healthy people across ages (dated by TCRdb to the mid-2010s). Library method: 5' RACE. The instrument was an Illumina HiSeq 2500. The second PCR ran for about 7 to 11 cycles and used a J-beta primer mix along with a sample-barcoded 5' primer. TCRdb handled the public reads itself, with Q25 trimming in fastp and clone calling in MiXCR, and kept productive beta chains. Rows matching on CDR3 protein sequence are summarized as one entry with the most common DNA and genes. The sample table contains more than 1 million distinct CDR3 sequences; only one count was recorded for around 45% of them. The ten largest make up over 15% of the sample. The sample taken for sequencing was blood. The receptor source for this set is a woman in her sixties in good health.

The V and J genes are TRBV5-6 and TRBJ2-5; 7 nucleotides align to TRBD2. There are 17 residues in the CDR3. Germline V gives CDR1 SGHDT, CDR2 YYEEEE. After removal of 1 base from V and 1 base from J, the junction contained 10 bases not matched to a gene. This chain's CDR3 is CASSLQEREIPQETQYF. CDR3 bases: TGTGCCAGCAGCTTGCAGGAGCGGGAAATCCCCCAAGAGACCCAGTACTTC.

The V and J genes are TRBV6-4 and TRBJ2-3, with D perhaps TRBD2 (5 bases). The CDR3 length is 13 residues. Germline loops: CDR1 MRHNA, CDR2 SNTAGT. Between the trimmed V and J ends, which lost 7 bases and 3 bases, there was a span of 11 bases. The CDR3 region has the DNA TGTGCCAGCAATTCGAGGGAGACAGATACGCAGTATTTT. This sequence encodes CASNSRETDTQYF.

The sample holds a few counts of this clonotype. The chain recombines TRBV12-3 or TRBV12-4 with TRBJ1-1; D gene uncertain. The CDR3 sequence is 12 residues long. V lost 2 bases and J 8 bases, leaving 9 bases between the germline ends. DNA for the CDR3: TGTGCCAGCAGTTTAAACGGGCTGGAAGCTTTCTTT. Its protein product is CASSLNGLEAFF.

About this clonotype: This may come from a read error, since a much larger clone is one base off. This rearrangement joins TRBV5-1 to TRBJ2-7; 8 bases are shared with TRBD2. The DNA matches TRBJ2-1 better at its end, which makes the J call doubtful. Germline V CDR1 and CDR2: SGHRS, YFSETQ. The CDR3 extends over 14 amino acids. The CDR3 sequence: CANSLNGRAEEQFF. As DNA, the CDR3 is TGCGCCAACAGCTTGAACGGGAGGGCAGAAGAGCAGTTCTTC.

This clonotype was detected many times. A much larger clonotype is one base distant, so this may be a read error. V gene TRBV7-2 combines with J gene TRBJ1-2, with no clear D. The CDR3 extends over 15 amino acids. The V end was cut by 0 bases, the J end by 6 bases, with 14 bases between. The germline CDR1 and CDR2 sequences are SGHTA and FQGNSA. CDR3 nucleotide sequence: TGTGCCAGCAGCTTAGCCGTCACCGACGGCCATGGCTACACCTTC. Its translation: CASSLAVTDGHGYTF.

This clonotype was found a few times. The chain combines TRBV9 with TRBJ2-7, with 8 bases lining up with TRBD2. With 0 bases clipped from V and 1 base from J, the junction kept 3 bases outside the gene matches. Germline V CDR1 and CDR2: SGDLS, YYNGEE. The CDR3 consists of 15 residues. CDR3 amino acids: CASSVAGGPSYEQYF. DNA for the CDR3: TGTGCCAGCAGCGTAGCGGGGGGGCCGTCCTACGAGCAGTACTTC. Full variable domain (remainder filled in from reference TRBV9 and TRBJ2-7): DSGVTQTPKHLITATGQRVTLRCSPRSGDLSVYWYQQSLDQGLQFLIQYYNGEERAKGNILERFSAQQFPDLHSELNLSSLELGDSALYFCASSVAGGPSYEQYFGPGTRLTVT.

This chain joins TRBV6-6 and TRBJ1-2; 7 bases are shared with TRBD1. CDR1 is MNHNY and CDR2 is SVGAGI in the germline V gene (reference sequence). CDR3 length: 13 residues. With 5 bases clipped from V and 11 bases from J, the junction kept 11 bases outside the gene matches. The CDR3 DNA follows: TGTGCCAGCAGTCCGGGACAGCCTTTGAGTTACACCTTC. Protein: CASSPGQPLSYTF.

This clonotype was seen more than once but under ten times. The rearrangement uses TRBV20-1 and TRBJ2-7; 11 bases line up with TRBD2. The junction had 13 bases not matched to a gene; V was cut back by 5 bases and J by 4 bases. Germline V CDR1 and CDR2: DFQATT, SNEGSKA (reference sequence). The CDR3 sequence is 16 residues long. DNA of the CDR3: TGCAGTGCTCCCCGCCTGACTAGCGGGATATCATACGAGCAGTACTTC. It codes for CSAPRLTSGISYEQYF.

Comments on this clonotype: A much larger clone is a single base away; this may be a read error. The chain is built from TRBV27 and TRBJ2-5; D call uncertain. Germline V gene lookup returns CDR1 MNHEY and CDR2 SMNVEV (reference sequence). The CDR3 is 12 residues long. The CDR3 protein is CANSFLGETQYF. Here the CDR3 DNA reads TGTGCCAACAGTTTTCTGGGGGAGACCCAGTACTTC.

Only one count was recorded for this clonotype. The gene calls are TRBV9 and TRBJ2-3; TRBD2 matches at 9 bases. The CDR3 has 17 residues. J was trimmed by 0 bases and V by 4 bases; bases with no gene match: 9. Germline lookup yields CDR1 SGDLS and CDR2 YYNGEE. CDR3 sequence reads: CASSLRGGAASTDTQYF. Written as DNA, the CDR3 is TGTGCCAGCAGCCTGCGGGGGGGTGCCGCAAGCACAGATACGCAGTATTTT.

To note about this clonotype: A much larger clone differs by one base, so this may be a read error. The J gene is TRBJ2-7, the V gene TRBV6-5; 12 bases fit TRBD1. CDR3 length equals 15 residues. After removal of 6 bases from V and 5 bases from J, the junction contained 8 bases not matched to a gene. The germline gives CDR1 MNHEY, CDR2 SVGAGI. The CDR3 reads CASRTRDRGLDEQYF. The CDR3 nucleotides read TGTGCCAGCAGGACCCGGGACAGGGGGCTTGACGAGCAGTACTTC.

This clonotype came up a few times. V usage is TRBV27 and J usage is TRBJ1-5, with 7 nucleotides matching TRBD1. The CDR3 is made up of 14 amino acids. CDR1 MNHEY and CDR2 SMNVEV come from the germline V gene (reference sequence). J gave up 9 bases and V 6 bases, and 11 bases lay outside the gene matches. DNA for the CDR3: TGTGCCAGCAGGCCGAAGGGGGCGCCGGGGCCCCAGCATTTT. Translating gives CASRPKGAPGPQHF.

To note about this clonotype: This could be a read error, since a much larger clone is one nucleotide away. The chain recombines TRBV29-1 with TRBJ2-7; 8 bases are a match to TRBD2. The germline V gene has CDR1 SQVTM and CDR2 ANQGSEA. This CDR3 comprises 15 residues. The V gene end was trimmed by 6 bases and the J gene end by 1 base; junction bases not matched to a gene: 11. In DNA form, the CDR3 reads TGCAGCGTCCAGGAGGGACTAGTCGTATCCTACGAGCAGTACTTC. Translated, it gives CSVQEGLVVSYEQYF.

This chain joins TRBV6-1 and TRBJ2-7, with D perhaps matching TRBD1 or TRBD2 (5 bases each). Trimming shortened V by 5 bases and J by 3 bases, and 14 bases separated the two germline ends. The germline CDR1 and CDR2 sequences are MNHNS and SASEGT. The CDR3 runs to 14 residues. In DNA, the CDR3 is TGTGCCAGCAGTCCGAGTCGGGACGGCTACGAGCAGTACTTC. Encoded protein: CASSPSRDGYEQYF.

V gene TRBV27 combines with J gene TRBJ1-2, with D unresolved. V was trimmed by 10 bases and J by 4 bases, leaving 13 bases between them. The CDR3 consists of 12 residues. Germline assignment: CDR1 MNHEY and CDR2 SMNVEV (reference sequence). The CDR3 sequence is CATGERSYGYTF. The CDR3 bases are TGTGCCACCGGGGAGCGAAGCTATGGCTACACCTTC.

This clonotype was recorded once. V and J are TRBV10-3 and TRBJ2-3; D not certain. The CDR3 is made up of 13 amino acids. Germline values: CDR1 ENHRY, CDR2 SYGVKD. V lost 8 bases, J lost 2 bases, and 11 bases lay in between. The CDR3 nucleotides are TGTGCCATCCTTGACTTTTCCACAGATACGCAGTATTTT. This translates into CAILDFSTDTQYF.

The gene calls are TRBV16 and TRBJ2-1; TRBD1 or TRBD2 may be the D gene (5 bases each). The CDR3 sequence is 14 residues long. V shed 3 bases and J shed 8 bases, with 14 bases lying between them. Germline lookup yields CDR1 KGHSY and CDR2 FQNENV. This chain's CDR3 is CASSQGVSVDEQFF. The CDR3 nucleotides are TGTGCCAGCAGCCAGGGGGTTAGCGTCGATGAGCAGTTCTTC.

This sequence joins TRBV15 and TRBJ2-3; D remains ambiguous. Trimming shortened V by 6 bases and J by 6 bases, and 7 bases separated the two germline ends. Looked up from germline, CDR1 is LNHNV and CDR2 is YYDKDF (reference sequence). The CDR3 is 11 amino acids. The CDR3 bases are TGTGCCACCAGTGAAGGGGATACGCAGTATTTT. This encodes CATSEGDTQYF. Looking up the rest from reference TRBV15 and TRBJ2-3 gives the full variable domain: DAMVIQNPRYQVTQFGKPVTLSCSQTLNHNVMYWYQQKSSQAPKLLFHYYDKDFNNEADTPDNFQSRRPNTSFCFLDIRSPGLGDTAMYLCATSEGDTQYFGPGTRLTVL.

This clonotype was observed a few times. The chain employs TRBV9 and TRBJ2-1; the D gene could be TRBD1 or TRBD2 (5 bases each). Germline CDR1 reads SGDLS; CDR2 reads YYNGEE. V was clipped by 0 bases and J by 2 bases, with 6 bases between them. The CDR3 covers 14 residues. The CDR3 here is CASSVGDPYNEQFF. CDR3 DNA sequence: TGTGCCAGCAGCGTAGGGGACCCCTACAATGAGCAGTTCTTC.

This chain connects TRBV4-1 to TRBJ2-6; a possible D gene is TRBD1 (5 bases). Germline CDR1 is MGHRA and CDR2 is YSYEKL. CDR3 length: 14 amino acids. The V gene lost 8 bases and the J gene lost 3 bases, with 11 bases spanning the gap. The CDR3 sequence is CASGRVSGANVLTF. The CDR3 DNA reads as TGCGCCAGCGGCAGGGTTAGTGGGGCCAACGTCCTGACTTTC.

The chain couples TRBV28 to TRBJ2-5; TRBD2 matches 11 bases. V was pared by 6 bases and J by 5 bases, with 11 bases of the junction left unmatched. The germline V gene has CDR1 MDHEN and CDR2 SYDVKM. The CDR3 is made up of 16 amino acids. The CDR3: CASRIIAGGPAETQYF. CDR3 in DNA: TGTGCCAGCAGAATTATAGCGGGAGGGCCTGCGGAGACCCAGTACTTC. Supplemented by reference TRBV28 and TRBJ2-5, the full variable domain reads DVKVTQSSRYLVKRTGEKVFLECVQDMDHENMFWYRQDPGLGLRLIYFSYDVKMKEKGDIPEGYSVSREKKERFSLILESASTNQTSMYLCASRIIAGGPAETQYFGPGTRLLVL.

J is TRBJ1-5 and V is TRBV5-6, with 7 bases lining up with TRBD1. The CDR3 has 12 residues. Germline V gene data show CDR1 as SGHDT and CDR2 as YYEEEE. V was pared by 6 bases and J by 4 bases, with 1 base of the junction left unmatched. The CDR3 region has the DNA TGTGCCAGCAACAGGGGTAATCAGCCCCAGCATTTT. This sequence encodes CASNRGNQPQHF.